This TCR beta chain comes out of a study of blood T cell repertoires in COVID-19. The V gene's germline CDR1 is SGHRS and CDR2 YFSETQ. V lost 4 bases and J lost 0, with 10 bases in between. The CDR3 totals 14 residues. Sequencing used immunoSEQ multiplex PCR; TCRdb keeps in-frame clones, though not all of them. The sample shows over 90,000 clones, over 75% of them seen only once. The material sequenced was peripheral blood. This clonotype was obtained from a man older than 75 with active or convalescent COVID-19. The rearrangement uses TRBV5-1 and TRBJ1-2, with D possibly TRBD1 on 5 matching bases. The CDR3 here is CASSKDNPNYGYTF. DNA of the CDR3: TGCGCCAGCAGCAAGGACAATCCTAACTATGGCTACACCTTC.